These T cell receptor beta chains were read from a single sample in a study of blood T cell repertoires in COVID-19. The assay was immunoSEQ multiplex PCR, and TCRdb's table has in-frame clones only and misses some. The table shows 200,000 to 300,000 clones, with 70% to 85% occurring only once. The sample was peripheral blood. Receptors originate from a man aged 40-55 years who had recovered from COVID-19. Each CDR3 is given with its conserved first and last residue. A D gene is named only where the DNA matches it firmly. Not all rows give a size; the values are once, few, many and, for expanded clones, a class.

clone_size d_call j_call v_call cdr3_nt cdr3_aa
. . TRBJ1-1 TRBV20-1 TGCAGTGCCCCACTCGGGGAAGCTTTCTTT CSAPLGEAFF
. TRBD1 TRBJ2-5 TRBV7-2 TGTGCCAGCAGCCCTAGGACAGGGCCAGAGACCCAGTACTTC CASSPRTGPETQYF
. TRBD1 TRBJ1-6 TRBV6-6 TGTGCCAGCGGGATGACAGGGGTGGCTAATTCACCCCTCCACTTT CASGMTGVANSPLHF
. . TRBJ1-5 TRBV6-1 TGTGCCAGCAGTGAGTTGTCGGTGGGCAATCAGCCCCAGCATTTT CASSELSVGNQPQHF
. TRBD2 TRBJ2-7 TRBV7-2 TGTGCCAGCAGCCCCCGACTAGCGGGTAACTACGAGCAGTACTTC CASSPRLAGNYEQYF
. . TRBJ1-1 TRBV19 TGTGCCAGTAGTATAGACAGCGGTGAGGACACTGAAGCTTTCTTT CASSIDSGEDTEAFF
once . TRBJ2-7 TRBV21-1 TGTGCCAGCAGCAAAACGGGGTCCCGAATAAGAACCCGAACTAATCGCAAGCAGTACTTC CASSKTGSRIRTRTNRKQYF
. TRBD2 TRBJ2-1 TRBV3-1/TRBV3-2 TGTGCCAGCAGCCGCCTGACTAGCGGGGGTGGCGATGAGCAGTTCTTC CASSRLTSGGGDEQFF
. . TRBJ1-1 TRBV6-1 TGTGCCAGCAGTGAAGCGCGGGGGGATGGGGAAGCTTTCTTT CASSEARGDGEAFF
. TRBD1 TRBJ1-1 TRBV7-9 TGTGCCAGCAGCCCCAACGGACAGGGAAATACTGAAGCTTTCTTT CASSPNGQGNTEAFF
. . TRBJ1-2 TRBV4-3 TGCGCCAGCAGCCAAGCAACAGGGATTTGGGACTATGGCTACACCTTC CASSQATGIWDYGYTF
. . TRBJ2-1 TRBV9 TGTGCCAGCAGCGTAGTTTCAGTTGGGCCAGCCGTGGGTGAGCAGTTCTTC CASSVVSVGPAVGEQFF
. TRBD2 TRBJ2-1 TRBV5-1 TGCGCCAGCAGCCACGGACTAGCGGGAGGGCTCCATGGCGAGCAGTTCTTC CASSHGLAGGLHGEQFF
. . TRBJ2-3 TRBV6-5 TGTGCCAGCATGCCGGGAGCATCAGATACGCAGTATTTT CASMPGASDTQYF
. TRBD1 TRBJ1-3 TRBV3-1/TRBV3-2 TGTGCCAGCAGCCATGATACCGGGACAGGGAACAACACCATATATTTT CASSHDTGTGNNTIYF
few . TRBJ1-6 TRBV2 TGTGCCAGCAGTGGGGACAACTCCTATAATTCACCCCTCCACTTT CASSGDNSYNSPLHF
. TRBD2 TRBJ2-7 TRBV5-1 TGCGCCAGCAGCGTCGGGACTAGCGGGGGTGAGCAGTACTTC CASSVGTSGGEQYF
. . TRBJ2-7 TRBV2 TGTGCCAGCAATTACCAACGGTCCGGCGAGCAGTACTTC CASNYQRSGEQYF
. TRBD1 TRBJ2-1 TRBV27 TGTGCCAGCAGTCCCACAGGGGACGCCTACAATGAGCAGTTCTTC CASSPTGDAYNEQFF
. . TRBJ1-2 TRBV18 TGTGCCAGCTCATCTGGGGCGGGGAGCGATGGCTACACCTTC CASSSGAGSDGYTF
. TRBD2 TRBJ2-5 TRBV5-1 TGCGCCAGCAGCTTGGGGCCTAGCGGGGGCCCGTACCAAGAGACCCAGTACTTC CASSLGPSGGPYQETQYF
. . TRBJ1-1 TRBV19 TGTGCCAGTAACCTTCAGGGTGGCGACACTGAAGCTTTCTTT CASNLQGGDTEAFF
. . TRBJ1-1 TRBV29-1 TGCAGCGTTCTCGGGCAGGGGCGATCCGAAGCTTTCTTT CSVLGQGRSEAFF